Listed below are T cell receptor beta chains from one sample, sequenced in a study of shared clonotypes between healthy human individuals. Clones were sequenced by immunoSEQ multiplex PCR, and TCRdb holds only the in-frame ones, with some missing. The table lists about half a million clones, roughly three quarters of them singletons, with more than 10% in the top ten. The sequenced sample was PBMCs. The source is a woman aged 40 to 55 in good health. Some clones in this sample may be carry-over from other donors' samples. The CDR3 runs from the conserved cysteine through the conserved F or W. D genes are given only for firm matches. Part of the rows lack a size; the others show once, few, many or a class for expanded clones.

CDR3 | DNA | V | D | J | size
CATSRDEAGARGYTF | TGTGCCACCAGCAGAGATGAGGCGGGGGCACGGGGCTACACCTTC | TRBV15 | NA | TRBJ1-2 | few
CASGLVGLTGELFF | TGTGCTAGTGGTTTGGTAGGACTCACCGGGGAGCTGTTTTTT | TRBV12-5 | NA | TRBJ2-2 | NA
CASSSRDRGRTGELFF | TGTGCCAGCAGCTCGCGGGACAGGGGGCGAACCGGGGAGCTGTTTTTT | TRBV7-8 | TRBD1 | TRBJ2-2 | many
CASSLWSVLSGANVLTF | TGTGCCAGCAGCTTATGGTCAGTGCTCTCTGGGGCCAACGTCCTGACTTTC | TRBV11-2 | NA | TRBJ2-6 | NA
CASSIEGGGASNQPQHF | TGTGCCAGCAGCATTGAGGGTGGGGGCGCAAGCAATCAGCCCCAGCATTTT | TRBV28 | NA | TRBJ1-5 | NA
CASSRIRDTAGELFF | TGTGCCAGCAGTCGGATCCGGGACACCGCCGGGGAGCTGTTTTTT | TRBV28 | NA | TRBJ2-2 | few
CASSQVGQESTDTQYF | TGCGCCAGCAGCCAAGTGGGACAGGAGAGCACAGATACGCAGTATTTT | TRBV4-1 | TRBD1 | TRBJ2-3 | NA
CAWRPDPPRSGYTF | TGTGCCTGGAGGCCGGACCCCCCAAGGAGTGGCTACACCTTC | TRBV30 | NA | TRBJ1-2 | NA
CSVVRDGVGTEAFF | TGCAGCGTTGTAAGGGACGGGGTTGGCACTGAAGCTTTCTTT | TRBV29-1 | NA | TRBJ1-1 | NA
CASSEQGENQPQHF | TGTGCCAGCAGTGAACAAGGGGAAAATCAGCCCCAGCATTTT | TRBV6-1 | NA | TRBJ1-5 | many
CASSWREAANEKLFF | TGCGCCAGCAGCTGGAGGGAGGCTGCTAATGAAAAACTGTTTTTT | TRBV5-1 | NA | TRBJ1-4 | NA
CASSPQAGTNEQYF | TGTGCCAGCAGCCCCCAAGCGGGAACTAACGAGCAGTACTTC | TRBV7-2 | TRBD2 | TRBJ2-7 | NA
CASSLARLGAGTDTQYF | TGTGCCAGCAGCTTAGCGCGGCTAGGGGCGGGCACAGATACGCAGTATTTT | TRBV7-2 | NA | TRBJ2-3 | NA
CASSSSGDQPQHF | TGTGCCAGCTCATCCTCAGGGGATCAGCCCCAGCATTTT | TRBV18 | NA | TRBJ1-5 | NA
CASSRASWPYNEQFF | TGTGCCAGCAGCCGGGCTAGTTGGCCTTACAATGAGCAGTTCTTC | TRBV6-1 | NA | TRBJ2-1 | NA
CASSLLPGQGAGEQYF | TGTGCCAGCAGTTTATTACCGGGACAGGGGGCGGGGGAGCAGTACTTC | TRBV28 | TRBD1 | TRBJ2-7 | NA
CATSKGLHSGNTIYF | TGTGCCACCAGCAAGGGACTGCACTCTGGAAACACCATATATTTT | TRBV15 | NA | TRBJ1-3 | NA
CAWNLLGGEQYF | TGTGCCTGGAACCTCCTGGGGGGAGAGCAGTACTTC | TRBV30 | NA | TRBJ2-5 | many
CSVDERYRGLRHGYTF | TGCAGCGTTGATGAGAGATACAGGGGCCTGAGACATGGCTACACCTTC | TRBV29-1 | TRBD1 | TRBJ1-2 | NA
CASGQEVWMGMNTEAFF | TGTGCCAGCGGCCAAGAGGTGTGGATGGGCATGAACACTGAAGCTTTCTTT | TRBV14 | NA | TRBJ1-1 | few
CAWNPGAGGNEQYF | TGTGCCTGGAACCCCGGGGCAGGGGGTAACGAGCAGTACTTC | TRBV30 | TRBD1 | TRBJ2-7 | NA
CSVSGPGNTIYF | TGCAGCGTTTCTGGACCTGGAAACACCATATATTTT | TRBV29-1 | NA | TRBJ1-3 | once
CSALVAQGLTNTEAFF | TGCAGCGCACTGGTGGCACAGGGTCTTACGAACACTGAAGCTTTCTTT | TRBV29-1 | NA | TRBJ1-1 | NA
CASSRAPLDTQYF | TGTGCCAGCAGTCGGGCCCCCTTAGATACGCAGTATTTT | TRBV7-3 | NA | TRBJ2-3 | many
CASSIPGAGEKLFF | TGTGCCAGTAGTATTCCGGGAGCAGGTGAAAAACTGTTTTTT | TRBV19 | NA | TRBJ1-4 | NA
CASSLDYSGSSYEQYF | TGTGCCAGCAGCTTAGATTATAGCGGAAGCTCCTACGAGCAGTACTTC | TRBV7-9 | NA | TRBJ2-7 | many
CASSPGLAGPYEQYF | TGTGCCAGCAGCCCAGGACTAGCGGGACCCTACGAGCAGTACTTC | TRBV7-6 | TRBD2 | TRBJ2-7 | NA
CASSQRGPGANVLTF | TGCGCCAGCAGCCAGAGGGGGCCCGGGGCCAACGTCCTGACTTTC | TRBV4-1 | TRBD1 | TRBJ2-6 | NA
CASRLAGGSETQYF | TGCGCCAGTAGACTAGCGGGAGGATCAGAGACCCAGTACTTC | TRBV10-2 | TRBD2 | TRBJ2-5 | few
CASTPAGPTDTQYF | TGTGCCAGCACCCCAGCGGGACCCACAGATACGCAGTATTTT | TRBV7-2 | TRBD2 | TRBJ2-3 | NA
CASSRTSSSPLHF | TGTGCCAGCAGTAGGACCTCCAGTTCACCCCTCCACTTT | TRBV28 | NA | TRBJ1-6 | few
CASSRGLANEKLFF | TGTGCCAGCAGCCGAGGGCTAGCTAATGAAAAACTGTTTTTT | TRBV6-5 | NA | TRBJ1-4 | NA
CASSLTGSTNTEAFF | TGTGCCAGCAGCTTAACAGGTAGTACGAACACTGAAGCTTTCTTT | TRBV14 | NA | TRBJ1-1 | NA
CARGQGVNYGYTF | TGTGCCAGAGGACAGGGGGTAAACTATGGCTACACCTTC | TRBV21-1 | NA | TRBJ1-2 | NA
CSGTGHEREQYF | TGCAGCGGAACAGGGCATGAGCGCGAGCAGTACTTC | TRBV29-1 | NA | TRBJ2-7 | once
CSVGGGQGPYEQYF | TGCAGCGTTGGGGGGGGACAGGGCCCCTACGAGCAGTACTTC | TRBV29-1 | TRBD1 | TRBJ2-7 | NA
CASEGARSYEQYF | TGTGCCAGCGAGGGGGCACGGTCCTACGAGCAGTACTTC | TRBV6-1 | TRBD1 | TRBJ2-7 | many
CASSLGSGRAQETQYF | TGTGCCAGCAGCTTGGGTAGCGGGAGGGCCCAAGAGACCCAGTACTTC | TRBV5-4 | TRBD2 | TRBJ2-5 | NA
CASTQLAGLGAISYEQYF | TGTGCCAGCACCCAACTAGCGGGACTTGGTGCTATCTCCTACGAGCAGTACTTC | TRBV28 | TRBD2 | TRBJ2-7 | few
CASSSLAGGYNEQFF | TGTGCCAGCAGCTCCCTAGCGGGAGGGTACAATGAGCAGTTCTTC | TRBV7-3 | TRBD2 | TRBJ2-1 | NA
CASSPLWGSYEQYF | TGCGCCAGCAGCCCCCTTTGGGGGAGCTACGAGCAGTACTTC | TRBV4-1 | NA | TRBJ2-7 | NA
CASSLVGSYEQYF | TGTGCCAGCAGCTTAGTTGGGTCCTACGAGCAGTACTTC | TRBV11-2 | NA | TRBJ2-7 | once
CASSESGTGRWQFF | TGCGCCAGCAGTGAGTCGGGGACAGGGAGGTGGCAGTTCTTC | TRBV10-1 | TRBD1 | TRBJ2-1 | NA
CAWSGGTAYEQYF | TGTGCCTGGAGTGGGGGGACGGCCTACGAGCAGTACTTC | TRBV30 | NA | TRBJ2-7 | NA
CASSLPLLAGEQFF | TGTGCCAGCAGCCTACCGTTACTAGCGGGAGAGCAGTTCTTC | TRBV7-2 | TRBD2 | TRBJ2-1 | NA
CASSFNNYGYTF | TGTGCCAGCAGTTTTAACAACTATGGCTACACCTTC | TRBV28 | NA | TRBJ1-2 | NA
CSVDWNTEAFF | TGCAGCGTTGACTGGAACACTGAAGCTTTCTTT | TRBV29-1 | NA | TRBJ1-1 | NA
CAISAQGTLNTEAFF | TGTGCCATCAGTGCTCAGGGAACCCTGAACACTGAAGCTTTCTTT | TRBV10-3 | NA | TRBJ1-1 | NA